This is a list of T cell receptor beta chains from one sample in a study of preoperative IRX-2 immunotherapy in early breast cancer. TCRdb's copy holds only in-frame clones and misses some; the assay was immunoSEQ multiplex PCR. This sample has more than 20,000 clones, with nearly 80% found just once. The sample consisted of lymph node tissue, taken before IRX-2 immunotherapy. The receptors come from a human donor with breast cancer. CDR3s include the opening cysteine and the closing phenylalanine or tryptophan. The order of the fields is D gene, J gene, clone size, V gene, CDR3 protein. A D gene is named only where the DNA matches it firmly. A row's size may be missing; if present it is once, few, many or a size class.

>NA|TRBJ1-2|once|TRBV5-1
CASTLTGSNYGYTF
>NA|TRBJ1-1|NA|TRBV28
CASSFLYLNTEAFF
>NA|TRBJ1-1|NA|TRBV5-1
CASSPDIRNTEAFF
>NA|TRBJ1-1|NA|TRBV19
CASSIGKGRLGNTEAFF
>NA|TRBJ1-2|NA|TRBV2
CASSPGTHGYTF
>NA|TRBJ2-3|NA|TRBV11-1
CASSLVAGPDTQYF
>NA|TRBJ2-3|NA|TRBV11-3
CASSLGGVSVTDTQYF
>NA|TRBJ1-1|NA|TRBV6-8
CASSYGRDTEAFF
>NA|TRBJ2-7|once|TRBV6-8
CASKPAGLLYEQYF
>NA|TRBJ1-1|NA|TRBV30
CAWSTTVNTEAFF
>TRBD1|TRBJ1-2|once|TRBV6-8
CASSDSAQGSIYGYTF
>NA|TRBJ1-1|NA|TRBV6-8
CAITWTADTEAFF
>TRBD1|TRBJ1-1|NA|TRBV5-1
CASSLGAGGLTEAFF